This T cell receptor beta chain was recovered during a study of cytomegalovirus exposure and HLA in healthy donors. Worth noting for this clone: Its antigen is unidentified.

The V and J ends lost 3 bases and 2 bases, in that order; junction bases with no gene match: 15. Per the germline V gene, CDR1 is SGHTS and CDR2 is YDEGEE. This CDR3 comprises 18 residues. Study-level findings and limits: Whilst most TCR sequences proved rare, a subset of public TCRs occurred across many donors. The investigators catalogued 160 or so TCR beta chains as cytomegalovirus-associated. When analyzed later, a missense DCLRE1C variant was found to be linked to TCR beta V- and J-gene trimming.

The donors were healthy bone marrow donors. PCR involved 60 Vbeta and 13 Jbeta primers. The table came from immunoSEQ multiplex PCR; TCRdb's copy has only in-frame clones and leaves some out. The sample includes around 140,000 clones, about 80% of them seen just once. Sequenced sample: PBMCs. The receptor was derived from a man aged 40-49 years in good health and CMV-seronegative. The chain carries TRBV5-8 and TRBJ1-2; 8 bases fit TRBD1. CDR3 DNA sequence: TGTGCCAGCAGCTCAGGCAAAGGTGGGGACAGGACGAACTATGGCTACACCTTC. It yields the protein CASSSGKGGDRTNYGYTF.